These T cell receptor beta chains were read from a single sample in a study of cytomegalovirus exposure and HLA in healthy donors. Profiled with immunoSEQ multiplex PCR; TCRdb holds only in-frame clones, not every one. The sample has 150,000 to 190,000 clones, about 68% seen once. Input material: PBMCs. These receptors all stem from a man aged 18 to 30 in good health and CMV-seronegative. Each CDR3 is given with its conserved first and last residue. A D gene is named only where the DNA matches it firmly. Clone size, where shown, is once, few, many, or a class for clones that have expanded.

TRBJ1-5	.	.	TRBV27	CASSSRTGGYQPQHF	TGTGCCAGCAGTTCTCGGACTGGGGGGTATCAGCCCCAGCATTTT
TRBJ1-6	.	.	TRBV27	CASSAAGGDSPLHF	TGTGCCAGCAGTGCAGCCGGAGGAGATTCACCCCTCCACTTT
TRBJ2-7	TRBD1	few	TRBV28	CASSTDDRGLNEQYF	TGTGCCAGCAGTACAGACGACAGGGGTCTGAACGAGCAGTACTTC
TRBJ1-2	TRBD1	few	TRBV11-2	CASAGSRGWVYGYTF	TGTGCCAGCGCTGGAAGCAGGGGGTGGGTTTATGGCTACACCTTC
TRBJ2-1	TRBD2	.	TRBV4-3	CASSQDRREGLLQFF	TGCGCCAGCAGCCAAGATAGGCGGGAGGGCCTCCTGCAGTTCTTC
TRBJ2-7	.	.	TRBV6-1	CASSEPPRLPLSYEQYF	TGTGCCAGCAGTGAGCCCCCCCGACTCCCCCTCTCCTACGAGCAGTACTTC
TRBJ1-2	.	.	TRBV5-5	CASSPGQTFGYTF	TGTGCCAGCAGCCCTGGACAGACCTTTGGCTACACCTTC
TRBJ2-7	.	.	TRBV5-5	CASSLWDIYEQYF	TGTGCCAGCAGCCTGTGGGACATCTACGAGCAGTACTTC
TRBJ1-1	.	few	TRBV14	CASSPDSRRAEAFF	TGTGCCAGCAGCCCGGACAGTCGAAGAGCTGAAGCTTTCTTT
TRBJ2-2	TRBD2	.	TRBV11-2	CASSLGRGWGGNTGELFF	TGTGCCAGCAGCTTAGGGAGGGGATGGGGGGGGAACACCGGGGAGCTGTTTTTT
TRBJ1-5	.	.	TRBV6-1	CASSARGNQPQHF	TGTGCCAGCAGTGCTCGAGGTAATCAGCCCCAGCATTTT
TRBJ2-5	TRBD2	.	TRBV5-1	CASSWPRLAGPEAQETQYF	TGCGCCAGCAGCTGGCCCAGACTAGCGGGACCGGAGGCTCAAGAGACCCAGTACTTC
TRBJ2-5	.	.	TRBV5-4	CASSLTLRNPVETQYF	TGTGCCAGCAGCTTGACGCTCAGGAACCCGGTAGAGACCCAGTACTTC
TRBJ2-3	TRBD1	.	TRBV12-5	CASAWTGNTDTQYF	TGTGCTAGTGCCTGGACAGGGAATACAGATACGCAGTATTTT
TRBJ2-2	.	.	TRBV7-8	CASSLRRPPNTGELFF	TGTGCCAGCAGCTTACGGCGGCCTCCGAACACCGGGGAGCTGTTTTTT
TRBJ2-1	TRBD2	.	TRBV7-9	CSSSLVGTSGSSNEQFF	TGTTCCAGCAGCTTGGTTGGGACTAGCGGGAGCTCGAATGAGCAGTTCTTC
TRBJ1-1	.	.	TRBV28	CASSSNLQGTF	TGTGCCAGCAGTTCCAACCTCCAGGGTACCTTT
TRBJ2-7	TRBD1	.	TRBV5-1	CASSPGQGAYEQYF	TGCGCCAGCAGCCCGGGACAGGGGGCTTACGAGCAGTACTTC
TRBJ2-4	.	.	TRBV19	CASSQGVIQYF	TGTGCCAGTAGCCAAGGGGTCATTCAGTACTTC
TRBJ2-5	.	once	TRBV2	CASSEPYLEQYF	TGTGCCAGCAGTGAACCCTACTTAGAGCAGTACTTC
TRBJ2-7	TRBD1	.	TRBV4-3	CASSQDRHGTGSYEQYF	TGCGCCAGCAGCCAAGATAGGCACGGGACAGGAAGCTACGAGCAGTACTTC
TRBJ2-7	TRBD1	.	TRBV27	CASSLDGTGGSYEQYF	TGTGCCAGCAGTTTAGATGGGACAGGGGGTTCCTACGAGCAGTACTTC
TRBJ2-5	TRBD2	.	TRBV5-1	CASSVQREGETQYF	TGCGCCAGCAGCGTCCAACGGGAGGGAGAGACCCAGTACTTC
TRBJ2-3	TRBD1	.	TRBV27	CASSPRTGTYTSDASTDTQYF	TGTGCCAGCAGTCCCCGGACAGGAACTTACACCTCGGATGCTAGCACAGATACGCAGTATTTT
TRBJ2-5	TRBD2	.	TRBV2	CASRMTSGMGETQYF	TGTGCCAGCAGGATGACTAGCGGGATGGGAGAGACCCAGTACTTC
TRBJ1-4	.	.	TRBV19	CASSRDNRNEKLFF	TGTGCCAGTAGTAGGGACAATCGAAATGAAAAACTGTTTTTT
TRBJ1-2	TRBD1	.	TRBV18	CASSPPLGTGRSNYGYTF	TGTGCCAGCTCACCTCCTTTGGGGACAGGGAGGTCGAACTATGGCTACACCTTC
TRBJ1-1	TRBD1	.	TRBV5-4	CAGNRGGGRTEAFF	TGTGCCGGAAACAGGGGCGGCGGACGCACTGAAGCTTTCTTT
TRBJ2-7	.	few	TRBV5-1	CASSLPWTTRYEQYF	TGCGCCAGCAGCTTGCCTTGGACTACCCGATACGAGCAGTACTTC
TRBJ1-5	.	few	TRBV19	CASRRRGSNQPQHF	TGTGCCAGTAGGCGACGGGGTAGCAATCAGCCCCAGCATTTT
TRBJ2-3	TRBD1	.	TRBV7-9	CASKPGQGTDTQYF	TGTGCCAGCAAACCGGGACAGGGGACAGATACGCAGTATTTT
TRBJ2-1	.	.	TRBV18	CASSPDGVRDEQFF	TGTGCCAGCTCACCCGATGGGGTGAGGGATGAGCAGTTCTTC
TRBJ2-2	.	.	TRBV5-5	CASSSEPGEYGELFF	TGTGCCAGCAGCTCGGAGCCAGGGGAGTACGGGGAGCTGTTTTTT
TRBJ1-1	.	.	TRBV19	CASKYDLESYTEAFF	TGTGCCAGTAAGTACGATTTAGAGAGTTACACTGAAGCTTTCTTT
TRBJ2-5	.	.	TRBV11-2	CASRLDVGRTQYF	TGTGCCAGCAGGCTAGACGTCGGAAGGACCCAGTACTTC
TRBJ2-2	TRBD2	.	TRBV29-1	CSVDIGRAGELFF	TGCAGCGTTGATATCGGGAGGGCCGGGGAGCTGTTTTTT
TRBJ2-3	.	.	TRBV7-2	CASSRERLDTQYF	TGTGCCAGCAGCCGCGAGAGGTTGGATACGCAGTATTTT
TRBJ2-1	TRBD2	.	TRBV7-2	CASRISGTSVPDEQFF	TGTGCCAGCAGAATCTCCGGGACTAGCGTTCCTGATGAGCAGTTCTTC
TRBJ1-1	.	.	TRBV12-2	CAVRGQYTEAFF	TGTGCCGTCAGGGGGCAATACACTGAAGCTTTCTTT
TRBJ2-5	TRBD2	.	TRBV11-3	CASSFGGVGGQETQYF	TGTGCCAGCAGCTTTGGGGGGGTCGGAGGCCAAGAGACCCAGTACTTC
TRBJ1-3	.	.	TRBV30	CAWSQGNTIYF	TGTGCCTGGAGCCAAGGAAACACCATATATTTT
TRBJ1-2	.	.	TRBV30	CARGHEVPDGYTF	TGTGCCCGGGGACATGAGGTCCCAGACGGCTACACCTTC
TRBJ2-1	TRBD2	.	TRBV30	CAWSEGGSYNEQFF	TGTGCCTGGAGTGAGGGAGGGTCCTACAATGAGCAGTTCTTC
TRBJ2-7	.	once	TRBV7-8	CASTLRGTYEQYF	TGTGCCAGCACCCTTAGGGGCACCTACGAGCAGTACTTC
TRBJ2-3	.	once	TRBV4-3	CASSPYFRDTQYF	TGCGCCAGCAGCCCCTACTTTCGTGATACGCAGTATTTT
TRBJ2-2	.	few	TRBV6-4	CASSDSQDTGELFF	TGTGCCAGCAGTGACTCACAGGACACCGGGGAGCTGTTTTTT
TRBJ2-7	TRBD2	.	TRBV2	CASRAGGSHQGEQYF	TGTGCCAGCAGGGCGGGCGGGAGCCACCAAGGCGAGCAGTACTTC
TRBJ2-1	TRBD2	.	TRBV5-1	CASSLGTSGKSAYNEQFF	TGCGCCAGCAGCTTAGGGACTAGCGGGAAGTCGGCCTACAATGAGCAGTTCTTC
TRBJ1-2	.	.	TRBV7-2	CASSLREGQVDGYTF	TGTGCCAGCAGCCTTAGGGAGGGGCAGGTGGATGGCTACACCTTC
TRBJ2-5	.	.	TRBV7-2	CASRGGFQETQYF	TGTGCCAGCAGAGGGGGTTTCCAAGAGACCCAGTACTTC
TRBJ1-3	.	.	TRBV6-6	CASSYSNQAPVSTIYF	TGTGCCAGCAGTTACTCGAACCAGGCCCCTGTGAGCACCATATATTTT
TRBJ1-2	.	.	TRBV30	CAWSQPTPNYGYTF	TGTGCCTGGAGCCAACCCACTCCTAACTATGGCTACACCTTC